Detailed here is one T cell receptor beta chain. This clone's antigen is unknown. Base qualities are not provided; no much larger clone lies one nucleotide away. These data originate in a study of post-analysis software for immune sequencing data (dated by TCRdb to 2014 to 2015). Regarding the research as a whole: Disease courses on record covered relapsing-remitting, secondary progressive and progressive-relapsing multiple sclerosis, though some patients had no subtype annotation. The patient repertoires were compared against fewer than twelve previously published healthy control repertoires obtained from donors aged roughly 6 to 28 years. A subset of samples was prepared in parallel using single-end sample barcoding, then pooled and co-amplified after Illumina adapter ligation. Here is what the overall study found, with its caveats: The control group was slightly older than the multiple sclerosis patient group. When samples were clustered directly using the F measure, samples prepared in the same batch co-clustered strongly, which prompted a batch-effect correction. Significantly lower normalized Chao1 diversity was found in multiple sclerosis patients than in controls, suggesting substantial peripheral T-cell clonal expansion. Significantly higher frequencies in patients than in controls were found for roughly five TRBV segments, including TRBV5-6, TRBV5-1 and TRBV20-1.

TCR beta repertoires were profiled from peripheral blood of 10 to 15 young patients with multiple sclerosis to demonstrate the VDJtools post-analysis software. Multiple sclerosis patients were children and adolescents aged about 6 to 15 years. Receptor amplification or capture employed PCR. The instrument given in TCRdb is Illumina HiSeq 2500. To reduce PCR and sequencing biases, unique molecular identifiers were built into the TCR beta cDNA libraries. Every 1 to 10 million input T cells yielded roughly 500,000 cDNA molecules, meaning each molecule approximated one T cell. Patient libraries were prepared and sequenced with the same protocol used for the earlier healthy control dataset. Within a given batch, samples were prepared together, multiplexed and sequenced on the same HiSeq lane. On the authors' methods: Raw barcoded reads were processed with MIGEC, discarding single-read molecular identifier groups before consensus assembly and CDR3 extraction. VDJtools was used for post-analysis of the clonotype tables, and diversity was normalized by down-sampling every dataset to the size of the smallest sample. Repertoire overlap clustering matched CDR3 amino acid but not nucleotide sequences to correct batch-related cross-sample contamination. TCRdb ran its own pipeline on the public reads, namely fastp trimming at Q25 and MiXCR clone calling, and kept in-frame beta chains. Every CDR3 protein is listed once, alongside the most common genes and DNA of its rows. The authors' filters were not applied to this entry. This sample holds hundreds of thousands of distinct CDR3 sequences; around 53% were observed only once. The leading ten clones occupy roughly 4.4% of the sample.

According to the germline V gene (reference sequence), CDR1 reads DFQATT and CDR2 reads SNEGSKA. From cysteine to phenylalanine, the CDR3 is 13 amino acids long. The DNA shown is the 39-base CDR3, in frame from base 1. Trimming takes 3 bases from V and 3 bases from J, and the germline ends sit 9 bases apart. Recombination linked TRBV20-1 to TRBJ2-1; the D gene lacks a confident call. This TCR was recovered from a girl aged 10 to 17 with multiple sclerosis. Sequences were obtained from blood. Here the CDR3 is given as CSASPGFYNEQFF. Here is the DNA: TGCAGTGCTAGCCCCGGGTTCTACAATGAGCAGTTCTTC.